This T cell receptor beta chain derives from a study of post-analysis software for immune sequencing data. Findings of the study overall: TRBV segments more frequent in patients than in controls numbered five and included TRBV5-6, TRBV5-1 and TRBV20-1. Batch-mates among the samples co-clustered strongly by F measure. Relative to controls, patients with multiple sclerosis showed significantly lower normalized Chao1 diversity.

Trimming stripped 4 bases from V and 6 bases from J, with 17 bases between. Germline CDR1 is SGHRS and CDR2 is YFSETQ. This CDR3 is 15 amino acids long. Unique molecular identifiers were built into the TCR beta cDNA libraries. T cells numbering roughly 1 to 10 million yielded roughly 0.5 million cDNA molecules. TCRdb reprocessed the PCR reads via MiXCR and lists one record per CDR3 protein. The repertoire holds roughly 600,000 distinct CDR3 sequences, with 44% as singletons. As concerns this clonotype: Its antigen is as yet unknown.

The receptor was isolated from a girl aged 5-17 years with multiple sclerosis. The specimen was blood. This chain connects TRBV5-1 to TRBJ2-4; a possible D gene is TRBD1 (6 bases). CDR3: CASSNPRGRGNIQYF. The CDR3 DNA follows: TGCGCCAGCAGCAACCCCAGGGGCAGGGGAAACATTCAGTACTTC.